The rows below give T cell receptor beta chains drawn from one sample of a study of cytomegalovirus exposure and HLA in healthy donors. The method was immunoSEQ multiplex PCR; TCRdb's version includes in-frame clones alone and lacks a portion of them. Of about 120,000 clones in the sample, roughly four fifths were seen once. The sequenced sample was PBMCs. The origin of the receptors is a woman in her thirties in good health and CMV-seropositive. The CDR3 runs from the conserved cysteine through the conserved F or W. D genes are given only for firm matches. Not every row has a clone size; where given, it reads once, few, many or a size class.

TRBJ2-3 | TRBD2 | NA | TRBV5-1 | TGCGCCAGCAGCTTGGTTGCTAGCGGAAACCCAGATACGCAGTATTTT | CASSLVASGNPDTQYF
TRBJ2-7 | TRBD1 | NA | TRBV6-6 | TGTGCCAGCAGACGACAGGGGATCGGGGGCTACGAGCAGTACTTC | CASRRQGIGGYEQYF
TRBJ2-2 | NA | once | TRBV7-9 | TGTGCCAGCACCGACAGGAACACCGGGGAGCTGTTTTTT | CASTDRNTGELFF
TRBJ1-6 | NA | few | TRBV30 | TGTGCCTGGAGTGTAGGGGGTTTATCACCCCTCCACTTT | CAWSVGGLSPLHF
TRBJ2-2 | NA | NA | TRBV5-1 | TGCGCCAGCAGCCGAGGCGGGGAGCTGTTTTTT | CASSRGGELFF
TRBJ1-2 | TRBD1 | once | TRBV29-1 | TGCAGCGTTGGACAGGGCGGCTATGGCTACACCTTC | CSVGQGGYGYTF
TRBJ1-2 | NA | NA | TRBV9 | TGTGCCGGCAGCGTAGCGGTTGGCAGGGCAAGCTATGGCTACACCTTC | CAGSVAVGRASYGYTF
TRBJ2-5 | NA | few | TRBV6-5 | TGTGCCAGCAGTTACGGGGGCGGCGGGGAGACCCAGTACTTC | CASSYGGGGETQYF
TRBJ2-7 | NA | NA | TRBV7-9 | TGTGCCAGCAGCTTATCGGGGATAAGAGGCGAGCAGTACTTC | CASSLSGIRGEQYF
TRBJ2-5 | TRBD2 | once | TRBV11-3 | TGTGCCAGCAGCTTAGGAGGCGGGGGGGCAGGAGAGACCCAGTACTTC | CASSLGGGGAGETQYF
TRBJ1-2 | NA | NA | TRBV30 | TGTGCCTGGAGTGTAGGGGGGGCTTTCTATGGCTACACCTTC | CAWSVGGAFYGYTF
TRBJ1-1 | NA | NA | TRBV9 | TGTGCCAGCAGCGTAGGTAGAGGGGGGAACACTGAAGCTTTCTTT | CASSVGRGGNTEAFF
TRBJ1-2 | TRBD1 | NA | TRBV5-6 | TGTGCCAGCAGCAATGGGACAGGGGTCCATGGCTACACCTTC | CASSNGTGVHGYTF
TRBJ1-2 | TRBD1 | NA | TRBV4-2 | TGTGCCAGCAGCCAGGAGACAGGGTGGAACTATGGCTACACCTTC | CASSQETGWNYGYTF
TRBJ1-4 | NA | NA | TRBV7-2 | TGTGCCAGCAGCTCCAGCACAGGAACTAATGAAAAACTGTTTTTT | CASSSSTGTNEKLFF
TRBJ2-4 | NA | NA | TRBV7-8 | TGTGCCAGCAGCCCAAGGGCTGGGGGGTCGGAAGCCAAAAACATTCAGTACTTC | CASSPRAGGSEAKNIQYF
TRBJ2-7 | NA | NA | TRBV19 | TGTGCCAGTAGTACAGGCTACGAGCAGTACTTC | CASSTGYEQYF
TRBJ1-4 | TRBD1 | NA | TRBV4-1 | TGCGCCAGCAGCCAAAGGACAGGGAATAATGAAAAACTGTTTTTT | CASSQRTGNNEKLFF
TRBJ1-3 | NA | NA | TRBV4-2 | TGTGCCAGCAGCCAGGTTGGCATCCGGGACACAGGAAACACCATATATTTT | CASSQVGIRDTGNTIYF
TRBJ2-3 | TRBD2 | NA | TRBV19 | TGTGCCAGTAGTGATCCGGGACTAGCAGCAGATACGCAGTATTTT | CASSDPGLAADTQYF
TRBJ2-3 | TRBD2 | NA | TRBV6-5 | TGTGCCAGCAGTTACTTTCGCGGGGGGGGCACAGATACGCAGTATTTT | CASSYFRGGGTDTQYF
TRBJ2-7 | NA | NA | TRBV5-1 | TGCGCCAGCAGCCCCGGCGGGGCGGGCTACGAGCAGTACTTC | CASSPGGAGYEQYF